The entry below describes one T cell receptor (beta chain). Its specificity is not known. Trimming shortened V by 2 bases and J by 9 bases, and 12 bases separated the two germline ends. CDR1 and CDR2 from the germline V gene are MNHNS and SASEGT. This CDR3 contains 13 residues. The data were obtained in a study of T cell clonotyping in hematopoietic cell transplantation. Turning to the study itself: Recipient samples before transplant were obtained post-cytoreduction.

Study outcomes and limitations: Broader posttransplant TCR repertoire diversity was predicted by graft donor and pretransplant recipient Inverse Simpson Index values.

Time point reported: recipient sample about 28 days before transplant, after cytoreduction. Recipients were bled about 28 days pretransplant and at posttransplant days 30, 100, 180. The repertoire was sequenced with immunoSEQ multiplex PCR; TCRdb's copy has only in-frame clones and lacks some. The repertoire holds some 8,500 clones, with under 85% as singletons. The rearrangement links TRBV6-1 to TRBJ2-3, with D possibly TRBD2 on 5 matching bases. The TCR originated in a man aged 55 to 70 with acute myeloid leukemia. Some clones in this sample may be carry-over from other donors' samples. The source material was peripheral blood mononuclear cells, sampled before stem cell transplant. As DNA, the CDR3 is TGTGCCAGCAGTGAACCCGAGCGGCCCACGCAGTATTTT. The encoded protein is CASSEPERPTQYF.